This T cell receptor beta chain was documented in a study of shared clonotypes between healthy human individuals. Study in general: Each donor contributed plates that comprised three CD4 naive, three CD4 memory, two CD8 naive and one CD8 memory.

This CDR3 is built from 14 residues. The germline CDR1 and CDR2 sequences are KGHSH and LQKENI. V shed 0 bases and J shed 1 base, with 6 bases lying between them. The assay was immunoSEQ multiplex PCR, and TCRdb's table has in-frame clones only and misses some. The table shows about 2.3 million clones, with under 95% occurring only once. All donors were Caucasian adults living in Nashville, Tennessee. The chain links TRBV18 to TRBJ2-5; no firm D call. Input material: naive CD4+ T cells from PBMCs. Subset specified: CD45RA+ positively selected. The sequence came from a man aged 18 to 29 in good health. Some clones in this sample may be carry-over from other donors' samples. In nucleotides, the CDR3 is TGTGCCAGCTCACCACCTTCCATCCAAGAGACCCAGTACTTC. Translation: CASSPPSIQETQYF.